Each of the 2 T cell receptor beta chains below was sequenced from the same sample in a study of T cells after yellow fever vaccination. TCRdb ran MiXCR on the 5' RACE reads and lists one entry per CDR3 protein. Among around 350,000 distinct CDR3 sequences listed, 6.2% were seen once. The sequenced sample was PBMCs, obtained 5 days after the yellow fever booster vaccination. The receptor source for this set is a man between 25 and 39 years old who received the YFV17D yellow fever vaccine.

Many counts were recorded for this clonotype. This chain links TRBV18 with TRBJ2-3, with 7 bases matching TRBD2. The V segment lost 3 bases and the J segment 4 bases; nucleotides outside the gene matches: 1. Germline V gene sequence: CDR1 KGHSH, CDR2 LQKENI. CDR3 length: 13 residues. The CDR3 region has the DNA TGTGCCAGCTCACCCGGACTAGCAGATACGCAGTATTTT. This translates into CASSPGLADTQYF.

The V gene is TRBV19, the J gene TRBJ2-1; a weak D match, TRBD1 (6 bases). V dropped 5 bases and J dropped 0 bases, with 11 bases sitting between them. Germline values: CDR1 LNHDA, CDR2 SQIVND (reference sequence). This CDR3 has 15 amino acids. The CDR3 bases are TGTGCCAGTAGTTCCGGACAGCTCTCCTACAATGAGCAGTTCTTC. It encodes CASSSGQLSYNEQFF. The full variable domain, with the rest looked up from reference TRBV19 and TRBJ2-1, is DGGITQSPKYLFRKEGQNVTLSCEQNLNHDAMYWYRQDPGQGLRLIYYSQIVNDFQKGDIAEGYSVSREKKESFPLTVTSAQKNPTAFYLCASSSGQLSYNEQFFGPGTRLTVL.